The 5 T cell receptor beta chains below all came from one sample that was sequenced in a study of T cell repertoires in cytomegalovirus infection. No antigen is known for these receptors. TCRdb recomputed calls from the reads with MiXCR, one row per CDR3 protein. Of 750,000 to 950,000 distinct CDR3 sequences in the sample, 25% to 30% were seen once. Specimen: cultured CD8+ T cells from PBMCs, collected from culture after CMV antigen stimulation. The receptors stem from a human donor in good health (CMV status not recorded). Some clones in this sample may be carry-over from other donors' samples.

J is TRBJ2-6 and V is TRBV5-1; no clear D gene. This CDR3 has 15 residues. CDR1 SGHRS and CDR2 YFSETQ come from the germline V gene. V was clipped by 1 base and J by 0 bases, with 5 bases between them. The CDR3 region is CASSLLTSGANVLTF. DNA for the CDR3: TGCGCCAGCAGCTTGCTAACCTCTGGGGCCAACGTCCTGACTTTC.

This clonotype appeared many times. V usage is TRBV7-9 and J usage is TRBJ1-4, with no clear D. This CDR3 has 14 residues. Germline V CDR1 and CDR2: SEHNR, FQNEAQ (reference sequence). V was trimmed by 5 bases and J by 8 bases, leaving 15 bases between them. The CDR3 DNA is TGTGCCAGCAGCGCCTCGAGGACTTACGAAAAACTGTTTTTT. It specifies CASSASRTYEKLFF.

The chain has TRBV7-4 and TRBJ2-7, with D possibly matching TRBD1 (6 bases). Trimming removed 5 bases at V and 3 bases at J, with 17 bases between. Germline assignment: CDR1 SGHVT and CDR2 SQSDAQ. The CDR3 sequence is 15 residues long. The CDR3, as DNA: TGTGCCAGCAGCATCTACAGGGAGAGGGGCTACGAGCAGTACTTC. This gives the protein CASSIYRERGYEQYF.

This clonotype has more than one count but fewer than ten. The chain joins TRBV19 to TRBJ1-1, with no clear D. V dropped 6 bases and J dropped 1 base, with 9 bases sitting between them. The CDR3 has 13 amino acids. Germline V gene sequence: CDR1 LNHDA, CDR2 SQIVND (reference sequence). The CDR3 sequence is CASRRTTNTEAFF. The CDR3 DNA is TGTGCCAGTAGACGAACGACGAACACTGAAGCTTTCTTT.

This chain uses TRBV6-5 with TRBJ1-6, with D tentatively TRBD1 (5 bases). Trimming pared 1 base from V and 0 bases from J, leaving 13 bases between. CDR1 MNHEY and CDR2 SVGAGI come from the germline V gene. This CDR3 region has 18 residues. In DNA form, the CDR3 reads TGTGCCAGCAGTTACTTGGACATCGGGAGCTCCTATAATTCACCCCTCCACTTT. It specifies CASSYLDIGSSYNSPLHF.